These T cell receptor beta chains were read from a single sample in a study of shared clonotypes between healthy human individuals. TCRdb keeps only in-frame clones here, not all; method: immunoSEQ multiplex PCR. The sample holds about 960,000 clones, over 60% seen once. The specimen sequenced was memory CD4+ T cells sorted from blood. The receptors were gathered from a man aged 18 to 29 in good health. Both conserved end residues are part of each CDR3. A D gene is named only where the DNA matches it firmly. A row's size may be missing; if present it is once, few, many or a size class.

D	V	size	J	DNA	CDR3
.	TRBV7-3	.	TRBJ1-6	TGTGCCAGCAGCCGGGACGGTACTGGTGGTTCACCCCTCCACTTT	CASSRDGTGGSPLHF
TRBD2	TRBV30	.	TRBJ2-1	TGTGCCTGGACCCAACAGTCGGGGGGCTACAATGAGCAGTTCTTC	CAWTQQSGGYNEQFF
.	TRBV27	few	TRBJ1-4	TGTGCCAGCAGTGGACACGGGAGGGAAAAACTGTTTTTT	CASSGHGREKLFF
.	TRBV11-2	.	TRBJ2-5	TGTGCCAGCAGCCCGACTGGGGTAATGGAGACCCAGTACTTC	CASSPTGVMETQYF
.	TRBV5-6	.	TRBJ2-7	TGTGCCAGCAGCACCGGGACTCGGACCTACGAGCAGTACTTC	CASSTGTRTYEQYF
.	TRBV6-1	.	TRBJ2-2	TGTGCCAGCACCAGAGCCGGACAGAACACCGGGGAGCTGTTTTTT	CASTRAGQNTGELFF
.	TRBV5-5	.	TRBJ2-3	TGTGCCAGCAGGCCGAGGGACGGGGTTAGGACAGATACGCAGTATTTT	CASRPRDGVRTDTQYF
.	TRBV11-2	.	TRBJ2-1	TGTGCCAGCACTACGTCGACTACCCTCTCCTACAATGAGCAGTTCTTC	CASTTSTTLSYNEQFF
.	TRBV7-9	many	TRBJ2-1	TGTGCCAGCAGCTTAGCGGGCAGTCTTTCCTACAATGAGCAGTTCTTC	CASSLAGSLSYNEQFF
.	TRBV21-1	.	TRBJ1-5	TGTGCCAGAATCCGGGACAGCTATAGCAATCAGCCCCAGCATTTT	CARIRDSYSNQPQHF
TRBD1	TRBV6-1	.	TRBJ1-2	TGTGCCAGCAGTGGACAGGGGGCGGGGTATGGCTACACCTTC	CASSGQGAGYGYTF
.	TRBV5-1	.	TRBJ2-2	TGCGCCAGCAGCTTGGAACAGCCCACCGGGGAGCTGTTTTTT	CASSLEQPTGELFF
.	TRBV19	.	TRBJ1-4	TGTGCCAGTAGTACTTCTCGGGGCAGGGAAAAACTGTTTTTT	CASSTSRGREKLFF
.	TRBV6-5	.	TRBJ1-2	TGTGCCAGCAGTTACGGTAGGGGTAACTATGGCTACACCTTC	CASSYGRGNYGYTF
.	TRBV21-1	many	TRBJ2-7	TGTGCCAGCGGGGCTGAGACTAGCGGGGAGCCATACGAGCAGTACTTC	CASGAETSGEPYEQYF
TRBD1	TRBV18	.	TRBJ2-7	TGTGCCAGCTCCCAGGGACAGGGGTCCTACGAGCAGTACTTC	CASSQGQGSYEQYF
.	TRBV6-5	.	TRBJ1-1	TGTGCCAGCTCCCCGGCGGATTACACTGAAGCTTTCTTT	CASSPADYTEAFF
TRBD2	TRBV2	.	TRBJ2-7	TGTGCCAGCAGTGAAACTAGCGCCCTCTACGAGCAGTACTTC	CASSETSALYEQYF
TRBD1	TRBV6-5	.	TRBJ1-2	TGTGCCACCCTAAGGGACAGGGGGCCTAACTATGGCTACACCTTC	CATLRDRGPNYGYTF
TRBD2	TRBV7-2	.	TRBJ2-1	TGTGCCAGCAGATCTCCGGGACTAGCATTCAATGAGCAGTTCTTC	CASRSPGLAFNEQFF
.	TRBV19	few	TRBJ1-5	TGTGCCAGTAGTTTCGACACAGGGTCCCAGCATTTT	CASSFDTGSQHF
.	TRBV6-6	.	TRBJ2-1	TGTGCCAGCAGTTACAGGTTCAATGAGCAGTTCTTC	CASSYRFNEQFF
.	TRBV30	.	TRBJ1-6	TGTGCCTGCGGACAGACGAATTCACCCCTCCACTTT	CACGQTNSPLHF
TRBD1	TRBV5-4	.	TRBJ1-1	TGTGCCAGCAGCCCGACAGGGGTACTGAACACTGAAGCTTTCTTT	CASSPTGVLNTEAFF
.	TRBV10-3	.	TRBJ2-3	TGTGCCATCAGCGACAAGGGGTTAAGCACAGATACGCAGTATTTT	CAISDKGLSTDTQYF
TRBD1	TRBV28	.	TRBJ2-1	TGTGCCAGCAGTTTAGGACAGGTGATTCAGCAGTTCTTC	CASSLGQVIQQFF
.	TRBV5-1	.	TRBJ2-7	TGCGCCAGCAGCTTGGACAGGAACTACGAGCAGTACTTC	CASSLDRNYEQYF
.	TRBV6-1	.	TRBJ1-6	TGTGCCAGCAGTGAAGATGGCAGCTCCTATAATTCACCCCTCCACTTT	CASSEDGSSYNSPLHF
.	TRBV28	once	TRBJ2-1	TGTGCCAGCAGTTTTGGGGGGTTCTCCTACAATGAGCAGTTCTTC	CASSFGGFSYNEQFF
.	TRBV9	.	TRBJ2-3	TGTGCCAGCAGCGCCCATAGCACAGATACGCAGTATTTT	CASSAHSTDTQYF
TRBD2	TRBV2	.	TRBJ2-5	TGTGCCAGCAGCGGGACTAGACAAGAGACCCAGTACTTC	CASSGTRQETQYF
.	TRBV28	.	TRBJ2-7	TGTGCCAGCTTAGGTGGCAGCTCCGCCACCTACGAGCAGTACTTC	CASLGGSSATYEQYF
TRBD1	TRBV6-6	.	TRBJ2-7	TGTGCCAGCAGGACAGGGGAATACGAGCAGTACTTC	CASRTGEYEQYF
.	TRBV19	.	TRBJ2-1	TGTGCCAGTAGATTTGGGGCTCTACTTAACAATGAGCAGTTCTTC	CASRFGALLNNEQFF
.	TRBV7-9	few	TRBJ1-6	TGTGCCAGCAGCTTAGACCTAGGACCCCTCCACTTT	CASSLDLGPLHF
TRBD1	TRBV5-1	.	TRBJ2-5	TGCGCCAGCAGTCCTACAGGGGGCCGAGAGACCCAGTACTTC	CASSPTGGRETQYF
.	TRBV5-8	few	TRBJ2-5	TGTGCCAGCAGGGCAGGGAGGCAAGAGACCCAGTACTTC	CASRAGRQETQYF
.	TRBV5-1	.	TRBJ2-7	TGCGCCAGCAGCTTGAATATCATGGTAACGGGAGAGCAGTACTTC	CASSLNIMVTGEQYF
.	TRBV10-1	.	TRBJ2-3	TGCGCCAGCAGTGAGTCTCCAGGTAGCACAGATACGCAGTATTTT	CASSESPGSTDTQYF
.	TRBV10-2	.	TRBJ2-1	TGCGCCAGCCGTGGGGGGAACAATGAGCAGTTCTTC	CASRGGNNEQFF
TRBD2	TRBV5-1	many	TRBJ2-7	TGCGCCAGCAGTGTCGGACAGGGTCGGTCTAGCGGGGGCAACCACGAGCAGTACTTC	CASSVGQGRSSGGNHEQYF
.	TRBV10-3	.	TRBJ2-2	TGTGCCATCGGCCAGACAGGGAACACCGGGGAGCTGTTTTTT	CAIGQTGNTGELFF
.	TRBV2	.	TRBJ2-7	TGTGCCAGCAGGGGGCGCGGCCACTCCTACGAGCAGTACTTC	CASRGRGHSYEQYF
.	TRBV18	.	TRBJ1-5	TGTGCCAGCTCACCAGGCTTAAATCAGCCCCAGCATTTT	CASSPGLNQPQHF
.	TRBV15	.	TRBJ1-2	TGTGCCACCAGCAGAGATGCGGAACTCTCTGGCTACACCTTC	CATSRDAELSGYTF
.	TRBV4-1	.	TRBJ2-1	TGCGCCAGCAGCCAAGATAGGGGGGGGCCGTCAAACGAGCAGTTCTTC	CASSQDRGGPSNEQFF
.	TRBV30	.	TRBJ1-6	TGTGCCTGGAGTAGCGGACAGCTAAGGGCTAATTCACCCCTCCACTTT	CAWSSGQLRANSPLHF
.	TRBV21-1	once	TRBJ2-1	TGTGCCAGCAGCAAAGACGGCGGGAGGACCTCCTACAATGAGCAGTTCTTC	CASSKDGGRTSYNEQFF